The next 6 T cell receptor gamma chains were all read from a single sample in a study of intestinal T cells in coeliac disease. Using roughly 200 ng of biopsy DNA, TRG was amplified with LymphoTrack primers. TCRdb fed the multiplex PCR reads to CATT. Of 680 or so gamma-chain clones in the sample, about half were seen once. Each case's genomic DNA was extracted from ten approximately 5-µm formalin-fixed paraffin-embedded scrolls. The sample was a duodenal biopsy. These receptors came from a human donor with celiac disease.

By frequency in the sample, this clone is hyperexpanded (1% or more). The same CDR3 is also encoded by other DNA sequences in this sample. This chain's CDR3 is CATWLSGWFKIF. The DNA for the CDR3 is TGTGCCACCTGGTTATCTGGTTGGTTCAAGATATTT. The genes are TRGV8 and TRGJP1. Germline CDR1 is VENAVY and CDR2 is YDSYNSRV. The CDR3 has 12 residues. Unmatched junction bases numbered 4, after V lost 6 bases and J lost 6 bases.

This clone was seen more than once but under ten times. TCRdb assigns this DNA the protein of a much larger clone, which departs from its translation at residue 6; this likely reflects a read error, and the protein shown comes from translating the DNA. The chain uses TRGV3 and TRGJP2. The junction had 7 bases not matched to a gene; V was cut back by 3 bases and J by 9 bases. This CDR3 comprises 13 residues. CDR1 and CDR2 from the germline V gene are VTNTFY and YDVSTARD (reference sequence). The chain's CDR3 is CATWDGLNWIKTF. The DNA of the CDR3 is TGTGCCACCTGGGACGGGCTCAATTGGATCAAGACGTTT.

The V gene is TRGV10, the J gene TRGJ1 or TRGJ2. TRGV10 counts as an open reading frame of uncertain function. Trimming removed 8 bases from V and 5 bases from J; junction bases left unmatched: 7. This CDR3 is built from 12 residues. CDR3 protein: CAAWDRNYKKLF. CDR3 sequence (DNA): TGTGCTGCGTGGGATCGAAATTATAAGAAACTCTTT.

The J gene is TRGJP1, the V gene TRGV11. TRGV11 is placed among ORFs of uncertain function. This CDR3 contains 17 residues. The junction had 8 bases not matched to a gene; V was cut back by 4 bases and J by 0 bases. CDR3 sequence (DNA): TGTGCCTGCTGGATTAGCCCGACCCATACCACTGGTTGGTTCAAGATATTT. Residues: CACWISPTHTTGWFKIF.

This clone appeared a few times. This DNA's translation and the protein TCRdb lists, from a much larger clone, do not match at residue 13, likely due to a read error; the protein shown is translated from the DNA. The rearrangement links TRGV10 to TRGJP1. The tail of the sequence fits TRGJP better, so the J call may be wrong. TRGV10 is assigned to the ORF class and has an uncertain function. The CDR3 sequence is 14 residues long. The CDR3 protein is CAAWDEPTGWFKVF. DNA for the CDR3: TGTGCTGCGTGGGACGAACCCACTGGTTGGTTCAAGGTATTT.

This rearrangement joins TRGV10 to TRGJ1 or TRGJ2. TRGV10 is assigned to the ORF class and has an uncertain function. J was trimmed by 3 bases and V by 8 bases; bases with no gene match: 17. This CDR3 region has 16 residues. As DNA, the CDR3 is TGTGCTGCGTGGGATTTTCCGCCCAGATTTTATTATAAGAAACTCTTT. Translation: CAAWDFPPRFYYKKLF.